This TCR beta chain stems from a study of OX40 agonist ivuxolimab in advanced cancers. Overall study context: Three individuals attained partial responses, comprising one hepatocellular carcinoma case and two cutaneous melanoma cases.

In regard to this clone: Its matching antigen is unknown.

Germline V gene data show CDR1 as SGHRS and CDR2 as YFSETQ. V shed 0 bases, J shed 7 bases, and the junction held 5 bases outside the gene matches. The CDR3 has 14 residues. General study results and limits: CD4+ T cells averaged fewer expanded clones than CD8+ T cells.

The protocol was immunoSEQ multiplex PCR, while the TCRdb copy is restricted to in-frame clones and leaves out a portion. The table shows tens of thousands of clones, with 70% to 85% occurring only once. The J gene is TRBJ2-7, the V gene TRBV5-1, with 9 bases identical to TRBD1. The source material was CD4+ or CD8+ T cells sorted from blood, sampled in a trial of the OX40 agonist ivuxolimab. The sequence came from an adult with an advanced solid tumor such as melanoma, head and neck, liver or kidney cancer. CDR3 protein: CASSLDRGLGEQYF. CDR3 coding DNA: TGCGCCAGCAGCTTGGACAGGGGGCTGGGAGAGCAGTACTTC.